Following are 21 T cell receptor beta chains from one sample sequenced in a study of blood T cell repertoires in COVID-19. TCRdb's copy holds only in-frame clones and misses some; the assay was immunoSEQ multiplex PCR. The data hold 290,000 or so clones, with approximately 90% observed a single time. Sequenced input: peripheral blood. These receptors were collected from a man aged 18 to 30 with active or convalescent COVID-19.

This clone was seen only a few times. The gene calls are TRBV3-1 (or the pseudogene TRBV3-2) and TRBJ2-7; TRBD1 agrees at 8 bases. The CDR3 length is 16 residues. With 0 bases clipped from V and 3 bases from J, the junction kept 7 bases outside the gene matches. Germline assignment: CDR1 LGHDT and CDR2 YNNKEL (reference sequence). The CDR3 sequence is CASSQDHGQGLYEQYF. The CDR3 DNA follows: TGTGCCAGCAGCCAAGATCACGGACAGGGTCTCTACGAGCAGTACTTC.

The genes are TRBV7-6 and TRBJ2-4; D possibly corresponds to TRBD2 (6 bases). Trimming took off 4 bases at V and 6 bases at J, with 19 bases between the two ends. The germline gives CDR1 SGHVS, CDR2 FNYEAQ. There are 16 residues in the CDR3. Here the CDR3 reads CASSSRFGRDLNIQYF. The CDR3 nucleotides are TGTGCCAGCAGCTCCCGGTTCGGTCGGGACTTAAACATTCAGTACTTC.

The chain couples TRBV30 to TRBJ2-7; 9 bases are a match to TRBD2. This CDR3 region has 15 residues. Per the germline V gene, CDR1 is GTSNPN and CDR2 is SVGIG (reference sequence). The J segment lost 2 bases and the V segment lost 4 bases, leaving 9 bases of the junction unmatched. DNA of the CDR3: TGTGCCTGGAAGTCTAGCGGGAAAGTAACCTACGAGCAGTACTTC. It translates to CAWKSSGKVTYEQYF.

Only one count was recorded for this clone. V is TRBV6-2 or TRBV6-3 and J is TRBJ2-7; TRBD2 agrees at 7 bases. The ends lost 6 bases at V and 1 base at J; junction bases unmatched: 12. This CDR3 is 16 amino acids long. Germline V lookup: CDR1 MNHEY, CDR2 SVGEGT. The DNA of the CDR3 is TGTGCCAGCAGCCTATTCCGAAGCGGGGAGTCCTACGAGCAGTACTTC. Its protein is CASSLFRSGESYEQYF.

The genes are TRBV6-5 and TRBJ1-3; 9 bases line up with TRBD1. Trimming took 4 bases from V and 4 from J; bases not matched to a gene: 2. The CDR3 totals 14 residues. CDR1 and CDR2 (germline): MNHEY, SVGAGI. In DNA form, the CDR3 reads TGTGCCAGCAGTTGGACAGGGGACGGAAACACCATATATTTT. It yields the protein CASSWTGDGNTIYF.

V gene TRBV11-2 combines with J gene TRBJ2-7; D remains unclear. This CDR3 is 14 amino acids long. Between the trimmed V and J ends, which lost 2 bases and 5 bases, there was a span of 13 bases. The V gene's germline CDR1 is SGHAT and CDR2 FQNNGV. The CDR3 DNA is TGTGCCAGCAGCTTATCAGCAGGAAACCACGAGCAGTACTTC. It codes for CASSLSAGNHEQYF.

V is TRBV7-3 and J is TRBJ1-1; 8 nucleotides line up with TRBD1. The CDR3 has 13 amino acids. CDR1 is SGHTA, CDR2 FQGTGA, per germline. Losses at the gene ends were 4 bases for V and 7 bases for J; bases not matched to a gene: 5. The CDR3, as DNA: TGTGCCAGCAGCTCCGGACAGGGTAATGAAGCTTTCTTT. It yields the protein CASSSGQGNEAFF.

The chain joins TRBV28 to TRBJ1-1, with unresolved D. The germline V gene has CDR1 MDHEN and CDR2 SYDVKM. Trimming left V 6 bases short and J 1 base short, with 15 bases between. The CDR3 has 15 amino acids. The CDR3 nucleotides are TGTGCCAGCAGCCTGTCCCGAGGGCCGAACACTGAAGCTTTCTTT. Its translation: CASSLSRGPNTEAFF.

This clone has just one count. This sequence joins TRBV4-1 and TRBJ2-7; 10 bases are a match to TRBD1. Germline V gives CDR1 MGHRA, CDR2 YSYEKL. CDR3 length equals 15 residues. The V segment lost 5 bases and the J segment 2 bases; nucleotides outside the gene matches: 6. This CDR3 reads CASSTPGTGAYEQYF. The CDR3 bases are TGCGCCAGCAGCACACCCGGGACAGGGGCCTACGAGCAGTACTTC.

This clone was observed once. The chain recombines TRBV19 with TRBJ2-2; TRBD2 is a possible D gene (6 bases). Trimming took off 5 bases at V and 1 base at J, with 8 bases between the two ends. The germline V gene has CDR1 LNHDA and CDR2 SQIVND (reference sequence). The CDR3 covers 14 residues. The CDR3 DNA is TGTGCCAGTAGTCGCGGGGTGAACACCGGGGAGCTGTTTTTT. Translating it yields CASSRGVNTGELFF.

Remarks on this clone: An end of the junction differs from the germline gene, which may be a read error. The chain joins TRBV20-1 to TRBJ2-3; the match to TRBD2 covers 15 bases. CDR3 length equals 16 residues. CDR1 is DFQATT, CDR2 SNEGSKA, per germline (reference sequence). CDR3 in DNA: TGCAGTGCTAGTAGGGGACTAGCGGGAGGCACGGATACGCAGTATTTT. Protein product: CSASRGLAGGTDTQYF.

V and J are TRBV28 and TRBJ1-6, with D possibly matching TRBD1 (6 bases). Per germline, CDR1 MDHEN and CDR2 SYDVKM. CDR3 length equals 16 residues. Trimming removed 6 bases from V and 9 bases from J, with 21 bases in between. The chain's CDR3 is CASSPNRGQRVSPLHF. For the CDR3, the DNA is TGTGCCAGCAGCCCTAACCGCGGACAGAGGGTTTCACCCCTCCACTTT.

The rearrangement links TRBV19 to TRBJ2-5; 7 nucleotides line up with TRBD1. Germline lookup yields CDR1 LNHDA and CDR2 SQIVND (reference sequence). The CDR3 totals 13 residues. V shed 5 bases and J 3 bases; nucleotides not matched to a gene: 3. CDR3 DNA sequence: TGTGCCAGTAGTCGGGACAGAAAAGAGACCCAGTACTTC. Protein product: CASSRDRKETQYF.

The chain is built from TRBV28 and TRBJ1-1; 8 bases match TRBD1. J lost 0 bases, V lost 10 bases, and 7 bases had no gene match. CDR1 is MDHEN, CDR2 SYDVKM, per germline. The CDR3 consists of 14 residues. The CDR3 region is CAILQGALNTEAFF. DNA of the CDR3: TGTGCCATCCTCCAGGGGGCCCTGAACACTGAAGCTTTCTTT.

V is TRBV27 and J is TRBJ1-4; D ambiguous. Germline CDR1 is MNHEY and CDR2 is SMNVEV (reference sequence). The CDR3 length is 15 residues. The ends were cut back, 0 bases at V and 8 bases at J, with 13 bases in the middle. The CDR3 is CASSLSRGWNEKLFF. In DNA form, the CDR3 reads TGTGCCAGCAGTTTATCGAGAGGGTGGAACGAAAAACTGTTTTTT.

The V call is TRBV19, the J call TRBJ1-5; D might be TRBD1 (6 bases). V was clipped by 3 bases and J by 1 base, with 13 bases between them. Germline CDR1 reads LNHDA; CDR2 reads SQIVND (reference sequence). CDR3 length equals 16 residues. The CDR3 protein is CASSMKGHQSNQPQHF. The CDR3 nucleotides are TGTGCCAGTAGTATGAAGGGACACCAGAGCAATCAGCCCCAGCATTTT.

The rearrangement links TRBV18 to TRBJ2-7, with D possibly being TRBD1 (6 bases). The germline gives CDR1 KGHSH, CDR2 LQKENI. The CDR3 spans 13 residues. V was pared by 3 bases and J by 4 bases, with 10 bases between. This CDR3 reads CASSPDRTYEQYF. As DNA, the CDR3 is TGTGCCAGCTCACCGGACAGAACATACGAGCAGTACTTC.

V is TRBV5-6 and J is TRBJ2-7, with D maybe TRBD1 (5 bases). Trimming pared 8 bases from V and 3 bases from J, leaving 18 bases between. The CDR3 is made up of 14 amino acids. CDR1 SGHDT and CDR2 YYEEEE come from the germline V gene. The CDR3 here is CASQDSRARYEQYF. Here the CDR3 DNA reads TGTGCCAGTCAAGACAGTCGAGCTCGCTACGAGCAGTACTTC. Full variable domain (missing parts from reference TRBV5-6 and TRBJ2-7): DAGVTQSPTHLIKTRGQQVTLRCSPKSGHDTVSWYQQALGQGPQFIFQYYEEEERQRGNFPDRFSGHQFPNYSSELNVNALLLGDSALYLCASQDSRARYEQYFGPGTRLTVT.

This chain links TRBV7-8 with TRBJ1-2, with 8 bases identical to TRBD1. Germline loops: CDR1 SGHVS, CDR2 FQNEAQ. V gave up 5 bases and J gave up 4 bases; unmatched junction bases: 9. This CDR3 is built from 15 residues. CDR3 sequence reads: CASSVNRGEVYGYTF. The CDR3 DNA is TGTGCCAGCAGCGTAAACAGGGGGGAGGTCTATGGCTACACCTTC.

This sequence joins TRBV20-1 and TRBJ1-2; D remains ambiguous. V gave up 3 bases and J gave up 4 bases, with 12 bases separating them. Germline loops: CDR1 DFQATT, CDR2 SNEGSKA (reference sequence). The CDR3 runs to 13 residues. The CDR3 DNA follows: TGCAGTGCTAGTGTAGGGAGAATCTATGGCTACACCTTC. It yields the protein CSASVGRIYGYTF.

The rearrangement uses TRBV27 and TRBJ2-1; tentative D call: TRBD1 (5 bases). The V gene lost 2 bases and the J gene lost 7 bases, with 15 bases spanning the gap. Germline loops: CDR1 MNHEY, CDR2 SMNVEV (reference sequence). The CDR3 covers 15 residues. In nucleotides, the CDR3 is TGTGCCAGCAGTTTAATACGACAGTTTAATAATGAGCAGTTCTTC. This translates into CASSLIRQFNNEQFF.